These 21 T cell receptor beta chains were all obtained from the same sample, sequenced in a study of cytomegalovirus exposure and HLA in healthy donors. With 60 Vbeta and 13 Jbeta primers, the PCR was carried out. The table came from immunoSEQ multiplex PCR; TCRdb's copy has only in-frame clones and leaves some out. The sample includes 150,000 to 200,000 clones, over 70% seen only once; the top ten take roughly 3.6%. The sample consisted of PBMCs. The receptor source for this set is a woman aged 60-75 years in good health and CMV-seropositive.

The chain is built from TRBV5-1 and TRBJ2-7; 7 bases match TRBD2. Trimming at V came to 1 base and at J to 2 bases, leaving 15 bases not matched to a gene. The germline gives CDR1 SGHRS, CDR2 YFSETQ. The CDR3 spans 18 residues. The CDR3 nucleotides are TGCGCCAGCAGCTTGTTCTCTTCGGGAGGTATTCAAACCTACGAGCAGTACTTC. This translates into CASSLFSSGGIQTYEQYF.

This chain links TRBV30 with TRBJ1-5; 10 bases are shared with TRBD1. V gave up 5 bases and J gave up 7 bases; unmatched junction bases: 11. The CDR3 is 15 amino acids. Germline assignment: CDR1 GTSNPN and CDR2 SVGIG (reference sequence). This CDR3 reads CAWALGGQGFQPQHF. In nucleotides, the CDR3 is TGTGCCTGGGCCTTAGGGGGACAGGGGTTCCAGCCCCAGCATTTT.

This clone has just one count. The genes are TRBV19 and TRBJ1-5; no clear D gene. V dropped 5 bases and J dropped 4 bases, with 3 bases sitting between them. The CDR3 runs to 11 residues. Germline assignment: CDR1 LNHDA and CDR2 SQIVND (reference sequence). The CDR3 region is CASSSNQPQHF. The DNA for the CDR3 is TGTGCCAGTAGTTCAAATCAGCCCCAGCATTTT.

The gene calls are TRBV13 and TRBJ2-7, with 10 bases aligning to TRBD1. The V segment lost 4 bases and the J segment 4 bases; nucleotides outside the gene matches: 4. The CDR3 covers 14 residues. The germline CDR1 and CDR2 sequences are PRHDT and FYEKMQ (reference sequence). CDR3 amino acids: CASSYGQGVYEQYF. DNA for the CDR3: TGTGCCAGCAGCTACGGACAGGGGGTTTACGAGCAGTACTTC.

The J gene is TRBJ2-7, the V gene TRBV27; 9 bases align to TRBD2. This CDR3 contains 19 residues. Trimming took 3 bases from V and 5 from J; bases not matched to a gene: 20. Germline V CDR1 and CDR2: MNHEY, SMNVEV (reference sequence). CDR3 region: CASSFLTGHLTSGPHEQYF. The CDR3 bases are TGTGCCAGCAGTTTTTTAACAGGGCATTTGACTAGCGGCCCCCACGAGCAGTACTTC.

The V gene is TRBV7-3, the J gene TRBJ2-1, with D possibly being TRBD2 (5 bases). This CDR3 contains 15 residues. The V gene lost 3 bases and the J gene lost 4 bases, with 13 bases spanning the gap. Germline V gene sequence: CDR1 SGHTA, CDR2 FQGTGA. CDR3 sequence: CASSLSAGLYNEQFF. The DNA of the CDR3 is TGTGCCAGCAGCTTGTCGGCGGGCCTTTACAATGAGCAGTTCTTC.

The chain couples TRBV30 to TRBJ1-5; perhaps TRBD1 as D (5 bases). Germline V CDR1 and CDR2: GTSNPN, SVGIG (reference sequence). The CDR3 extends over 14 amino acids. V lost 0 bases to trimming and J lost 3 bases, with 9 bases between them. CDR3 sequence reads: CAWSVSGYNQPQHF. The CDR3 DNA sequence: TGTGCCTGGAGTGTATCAGGGTACAATCAGCCCCAGCATTTT.

The V and J genes are TRBV7-9 and TRBJ2-5; D gene ambiguous. The closer fit of TRBJ2-7 to the DNA end suggests the J call may be wrong. The V gene's germline CDR1 is SEHNR and CDR2 FQNEAQ (reference sequence). This CDR3 is 14 amino acids long. The CDR3 nucleotides read TGTGCCAGCAGCTTAGCTTCCTCCTCCTACGAGCAGTACTTC. The encoded protein is CASSLASSSYEQYF.

There are a few counts of this clone. The chain has TRBV7-6 and TRBJ2-7; 13 bases map to TRBD2. After removal of 4 bases from V and 7 bases from J, the junction contained 10 bases not matched to a gene. Germline V CDR1 and CDR2: SGHVS, FNYEAQ. The CDR3 consists of 16 residues. In nucleotides, the CDR3 is TGTGCCAGCAGCTCTGGGACTAGCGGGATGTCGTTGGAGCAGTACTTC. Translation: CASSSGTSGMSLEQYF. Full variable domain (outside the CDR3, taken from reference TRBV7-6 and TRBJ2-7): GAGVSQSPRYKVTKRGQDVALRCDPISGHVSLYWYRQALGQGPEFLTYFNYEAQQDKSGLPNDRFSAERPEGSISTLTIQRTEQRDSAMYRCASSSGTSGMSLEQYFGPGTRLTVT.

The chain recombines TRBV10-2 with TRBJ1-6, with 9 bases lining up with TRBD1. Looked up from germline, CDR1 is WSHSY and CDR2 is SAAADI. This CDR3 is built from 14 residues. Germline trimming cut 7 bases from V and 5 bases from J; bases unmatched to any gene: 3. CDR3: CASTRDRDNSPLHF. CDR3 DNA: TGCGCCAGCACCCGGGACAGGGATAATTCACCCCTCCACTTT.

This chain joins TRBV7-2 and TRBJ1-2, with 7 bases aligning to TRBD1. The germline V gene has CDR1 SGHTA and CDR2 FQGNSA. The CDR3 spans 17 residues. Trimming took 2 bases from V and 6 from J; bases not matched to a gene: 15. CDR3 in amino acids: CASSLTRGRFATDGYTF. The DNA for the CDR3 is TGTGCCAGCAGCTTAACAAGGGGGCGGTTCGCCACGGATGGCTACACCTTC.

The chain combines TRBV6-1 with TRBJ2-7; D perhaps matches TRBD2 (5 bases). V lost 6 bases to trimming and J lost 3 bases, with 9 bases between them. Germline V gene sequence: CDR1 MNHNS, CDR2 SASEGT. The CDR3 extends over 12 amino acids. The CDR3 DNA sequence: TGTGCCAGCAGGAACGGGAACTACGAGCAGTACTTC. This gives the protein CASRNGNYEQYF.

J is TRBJ2-7 and V is TRBV19; D is perhaps TRBD2 (6 bases). Germline CDR1 is LNHDA and CDR2 is SQIVND (reference sequence). This CDR3 is built from 16 residues. Trimming shortened V by 2 bases and J by 6 bases, and 20 bases separated the two germline ends. In nucleotides, the CDR3 is TGTGCCAGTAGTATAACGCGGGGAATGGCGAGGGCCGAGCAGTACTTC. Translation: CASSITRGMARAEQYF.

The chain couples TRBV2 to TRBJ2-3, with TRBD2 matching over 7 bases. Germline V lookup: CDR1 SNHLY, CDR2 FYNNEI. CDR3 length equals 14 residues. The V segment lost 8 bases and the J segment 2 bases; nucleotides outside the gene matches: 7. CDR3 sequence reads: CASHRDYYTDTQYF. Here the CDR3 DNA reads TGTGCCAGCCACCGGGACTACTACACAGATACGCAGTATTTT. The variable domain in full, with the rest retrieved from reference TRBV2 and TRBJ2-3, is EPEVTQTPSHQVTQMGQEVILRCVPISNHLYFYWYRQILGQKVEFLVSFYNNEISEKSEIFDDQFSVERPDGSNFTLKIRSTKLEDSAMYFCASHRDYYTDTQYFGPGTRLTVL.

This chain uses TRBV10-3 with TRBJ1-4, with TRBD1 identical over 7 bases. This CDR3 contains 15 residues. CDR1 and CDR2 (germline): ENHRY, SYGVKD. The J segment lost 0 bases and the V segment lost 6 bases, leaving 4 bases of the junction unmatched. CDR3 nucleotides: TGTGCCATCAGAAGGGACAGTGCAACTAATGAAAAACTGTTTTTT. Translated, it gives CAIRRDSATNEKLFF.

V and J are TRBV28 and TRBJ1-5; 8 bases agree with TRBD1. The CDR3 spans 13 residues. V dropped 8 bases and J dropped 6; count of bases not matched to a gene: 6. Germline V gene lookup returns CDR1 MDHEN and CDR2 SYDVKM. CDR3 in amino acids: CASRTGLGQPQHF. The DNA for the CDR3 is TGTGCCAGCCGGACAGGGCTCGGTCAGCCCCAGCATTTT.

This clone was seen just once. The V call is TRBV19, the J call TRBJ1-1; D might be TRBD1 (6 bases). The CDR3 contains 14 residues. Trimming took 3 bases from V and 4 from J, leaving 12 bases between them. Germline assignment: CDR1 LNHDA and CDR2 SQIVND (reference sequence). This chain's CDR3 is CASSISGAGTEAFF. CDR3 nucleotide sequence: TGTGCCAGTAGTATTTCAGGGGCGGGCACTGAAGCTTTCTTT.

This rearrangement joins TRBV2 to TRBJ2-1; the match to TRBD2 covers 15 bases. Unmatched junction bases numbered 9, after V lost 9 bases and J lost 9 bases. The CDR3 covers 15 residues. Germline V gene sequence: CDR1 SNHLY, CDR2 FYNNEI. The CDR3 protein is CASSPGTSGRSEQFF. The CDR3 region has the DNA TGTGCCAGTAGCCCCGGGACTAGCGGGAGGTCTGAGCAGTTCTTC.

The J gene is TRBJ2-3, the V gene TRBV5-1, with 11 bases identical to TRBD2. From germline, CDR1 is SGHRS and CDR2 YFSETQ. The CDR3 has 14 residues. Trimming at V came to 7 bases and at J to 5 bases, leaving 6 bases not matched to a gene. The CDR3, as DNA: TGCGCCAGCTACCATGGACTAGCGGGAGATACGCAGTATTTT. Amino acids: CASYHGLAGDTQYF.

This clone was observed once. V and J are TRBV11-3 and TRBJ2-2; TRBD1 agrees at 8 bases. The CDR3 sequence is 17 residues long. The germline V gene has CDR1 SGHNT and CDR2 YENEEA. The trim removed 2 bases at V and 0 bases at J, leaving 5 bases unmatched. The CDR3 sequence is CASSLSPGQANTGELFF. The CDR3 bases are TGTGCCAGCAGCTTATCTCCGGGACAGGCGAACACCGGGGAGCTGTTTTTT.

The J gene is TRBJ1-1, the V gene TRBV18; no reliable D call. Per germline, CDR1 KGHSH and CDR2 LQKENI. This CDR3 comprises 16 residues. V shed 3 bases and J shed 1 base, with 15 bases lying between them. CDR3 amino acids: CASSPLFGQENTEAFF. CDR3 nucleotide sequence: TGTGCCAGCTCACCTCTGTTTGGTCAGGAGAACACTGAAGCTTTCTTT.